The entry below gives a single TCR beta chain sequence along with its context. This record comes from a study of OX40 agonist ivuxolimab in advanced cancers. This CDR3 has 15 amino acids. Trimming left V 0 bases short and J 9 bases short, with 15 bases between. Germline V CDR1 and CDR2: SGHVS, FQNEAQ. Clones were sequenced by immunoSEQ multiplex PCR, and TCRdb holds only the in-frame ones, with some missing. The profile covers fewer than 85,000 clones, with 90% appearing a single time and about 0.7% taken by the ten largest. The V gene is TRBV7-8, the J gene TRBJ2-1; D might be TRBD2 (6 bases). The clonotype was recovered from an adult with an advanced solid tumor such as melanoma, head and neck, liver or kidney cancer. Sequenced here: CD4+ or CD8+ T cells sorted from blood, sampled in a trial of the OX40 agonist ivuxolimab. CDR3 bases: TGTGCCAGCAGCTTAGCGCCGGGAGACCTATTTGAGCAGTTCTTC. Its translation: CASSLAPGDLFEQFF.